Each of the 26 T cell receptor beta chains below was sequenced from the same sample in a study of persistence of HIV-infected CD4 T cells. Their antigens are not known. An overlapping HIV-1 Gag peptide pool stimulated these cells at about 1 ug/peptide/mL. Memory cells lacking CD40L and CD69 with high CD45RO were sorted. The immunoSEQ assay was version 4, run in survey mode. Repertoires were generated with immunoSEQ multiplex PCR, while TCRdb's copy carries only in-frame clones and drops some. The table lists about 64,000 clones, more than 70% of them singletons. Sequenced here: CD4+ T cells sorted from PBMCs after 18-hour stimulation, sampled from a patient who received antiretroviral therapy. All receptors derive from an adult man with HIV who was CMV-seropositive.

This clone was counted between two and nine times. The CDR3 protein is CSASGGREKLFF. CDR3 nucleotide sequence: TGCAGTGCTAGTGGGGGTAGGGAAAAACTGTTTTTT. The chain uses TRBV20-1 and TRBJ1-4; possible D gene TRBD1, 5 bases. This CDR3 is built from 12 residues. The V end was cut by 3 bases, the J end by 8 bases, with 10 bases between. Germline loops: CDR1 DFQATT, CDR2 SNEGSKA (reference sequence).

V and J are TRBV27 and TRBJ1-1, with D perhaps TRBD1 (6 bases). The CDR3 is 15 amino acids. Trimming removed 6 bases at V and 0 bases at J, with 14 bases between. From germline, CDR1 is MNHEY and CDR2 SMNVEV (reference sequence). CDR3 bases: TGTGCCAGCAGCCCCCACGACAGGTTGAACACTGAAGCTTTCTTT. Amino acids: CASSPHDRLNTEAFF.

The V call is TRBV9, the J call TRBJ1-1, with D hard to call. The CDR3 totals 13 residues. CDR1 and CDR2 from the germline V gene are SGDLS and YYNGEE. Trimming stripped 3 bases from V and 7 bases from J, with 13 bases between. The CDR3 reads CASSAALRNEAFF. The DNA for the CDR3 is TGTGCCAGCAGCGCGGCCCTAAGGAATGAAGCTTTCTTT.

The chain has TRBV3-1 (or the pseudogene TRBV3-2) and TRBJ2-1, with D unresolved. Looked up from germline, CDR1 is LGHDT and CDR2 is YNNKEL (reference sequence). Between the trimmed V and J ends, which lost 1 base and 4 bases, there was a span of 11 bases. This CDR3 contains 15 residues. Written as DNA, the CDR3 is TGTGCCAGCAGCCAAGCCAGCCAGGCTTACAATGAGCAGTTCTTC. This gives the protein CASSQASQAYNEQFF.

The V and J genes are TRBV19 and TRBJ1-2, with TRBD1 matching 10 bases. Germline V gene lookup returns CDR1 LNHDA and CDR2 SQIVND (reference sequence). V dropped 6 bases and J dropped 3; count of bases not matched to a gene: 4. This CDR3 spans 14 amino acids. The CDR3 nucleotides read TGTGCCAGTAGACCGGACAGGGGGGACTATGGCTACACCTTC. Translating gives CASRPDRGDYGYTF.

The chain joins TRBV2 to TRBJ1-5; no reliable D call. Germline V CDR1 and CDR2: SNHLY, FYNNEI. This CDR3 is 15 amino acids long. Trimming stripped 3 bases from V and 3 bases from J, with 12 bases between. The CDR3 protein is CASSENGRTNQPQHF. CDR3 bases: TGTGCCAGCAGTGAGAATGGCAGGACCAATCAGCCCCAGCATTTT.

The gene calls are TRBV5-4 and TRBJ2-6, with 7 bases matching TRBD1. This CDR3 contains 18 residues. Trimming removed 0 bases from V and 1 base from J; junction bases left unmatched: 7. Germline-derived CDR1 and CDR2 are SGHNT and YYREEE (reference sequence). The CDR3 region has the DNA TGTGCCAGCAGCTTGGAGAGGGGGCTAACTTCTGGGGCCAACGTCCTGACTTTC. It codes for CASSLERGLTSGANVLTF.

This clone was seen a single time. The rearrangement links TRBV30 to TRBJ1-2; D not certain. The V gene lost 0 bases and the J gene lost 5 bases, with 7 bases spanning the gap. In germline, CDR1 is GTSNPN, CDR2 SVGIG (reference sequence). This CDR3 is built from 12 residues. The CDR3 sequence: CAWSVAHYGYTF. The DNA of the CDR3 is TGTGCCTGGAGTGTAGCGCATTATGGCTACACCTTC.

The V gene is TRBV11-2, the J gene TRBJ2-7, with D unresolved. The CDR3 runs 14 residues. Deletions cut 0 bases from V and 2 bases from J, with 8 bases between. From germline, CDR1 is SGHAT and CDR2 FQNNGV. This CDR3 reads CASSLEDGAYEQYF. The CDR3 nucleotides read TGTGCCAGCAGCTTAGAGGACGGAGCCTACGAGCAGTACTTC.

The chain employs TRBV7-6 and TRBJ1-3, with D tentatively TRBD1 (5 bases). The ends were cut back, 3 bases at V and 9 bases at J, with 15 bases in the middle. The CDR3 extends over 14 amino acids. Germline CDR1 is SGHVS and CDR2 is FNYEAQ. The CDR3 nucleotides are TGTGCCAGCAGCTTGGGACGGCCGGGGGGCACCATATATTTT. Translation: CASSLGRPGGTIYF.

The J gene is TRBJ1-1, the V gene TRBV3-1 (or the pseudogene TRBV3-2); a weak D match, TRBD1 (6 bases). CDR1 is LGHDT, CDR2 YNNKEL, per germline (reference sequence). Trimming stripped 4 bases from V and 6 bases from J, with 9 bases between. This CDR3 contains 12 residues. CDR3 loop: CASSRRTAEAFF. In nucleotides, the CDR3 is TGTGCCAGCAGCCGCCGGACAGCTGAAGCTTTCTTT.

This chain joins TRBV3-1 (or the pseudogene TRBV3-2) and TRBJ2-7; 9 nucleotides align to TRBD2. CDR3 length: 16 residues. Germline CDR1 reads LGHDT; CDR2 reads YNNKEL (reference sequence). The junction had 9 bases not matched to a gene; V was cut back by 3 bases and J by 3 bases. CDR3 sequence (DNA): TGTGCCAGCAGCCACCTTAGCGGGGGCCATCTCTACGAGCAGTACTTC. This translates into CASSHLSGGHLYEQYF.

The rearrangement links TRBV5-6 to TRBJ1-5; 8 bases match TRBD1. The germline V gene encodes CDR1 SGHDT and CDR2 YYEEEE. The CDR3 is 16 residues long. V shed 4 bases and J 0 bases; nucleotides not matched to a gene: 6. CDR3 sequence (DNA): TGTGCCAGCAGCCCCTGGACAGGGCGTAGCAATCAGCCCCAGCATTTT. Protein product: CASSPWTGRSNQPQHF.

Comment on this clone: Other nucleotide sequences from this sample produce the same CDR3. This chain joins TRBV5-1 and TRBJ2-3, with 9 bases fitting TRBD1. CDR3 length: 15 amino acids. Trimming cost V 2 bases and J 4 bases; bases outside gene matches: 5. The germline gives CDR1 SGHRS, CDR2 YFSETQ. The CDR3 sequence: CASSFTGQGPDTQYF. In DNA form, the CDR3 reads TGCGCCAGCAGCTTCACGGGACAGGGACCAGATACGCAGTATTTT.

This chain links TRBV5-4 with TRBJ1-2; 8 bases agree with TRBD1. CDR1 SGHNT and CDR2 YYREEE come from the germline V gene (reference sequence). J was trimmed by 2 bases and V by 4 bases; bases with no gene match: 1. The CDR3 is 13 amino acids. Here the CDR3 reads CASSRTGNYGYTF. Written as DNA, the CDR3 is TGTGCCAGCAGCAGGACAGGGAACTATGGCTACACCTTC.

This chain connects TRBV20-1 to TRBJ2-7; 9 bases are shared with TRBD2. Unmatched junction bases numbered 9, after V lost 3 bases and J lost 0 bases. The CDR3 contains 16 residues. The germline gives CDR1 DFQATT, CDR2 SNEGSKA (reference sequence). CDR3 residues: CSASPIAGATSYEQYF. The CDR3 nucleotides are TGCAGTGCTAGTCCTATAGCGGGGGCCACCTCCTACGAGCAGTACTTC.

The chain uses TRBV6-6 and TRBJ1-5, with D possibly TRBD1 on 6 matching bases. Trimming took 2 bases from V and 2 from J, leaving 13 bases between them. CDR1 and CDR2 (germline): MNHNY, SVGAGI (reference sequence). The CDR3 covers 16 residues. This CDR3 is CASSYGTQGGNQPQHF. The CDR3 nucleotides are TGTGCCAGCAGTTACGGGACACAGGGAGGCAATCAGCCCCAGCATTTT.

This chain connects TRBV7-9 to TRBJ1-2; 9 bases match TRBD1. CDR3 length: 14 residues. Trimming cost V 4 bases and J 4 bases; bases outside gene matches: 4. Germline CDR1 and CDR2: SEHNR and FQNEAQ (reference sequence). In nucleotides, the CDR3 is TGTGCCAGCAGCTCGACAGGGGGAATCTATGGCTACACCTTC. The encoded protein is CASSSTGGIYGYTF.

The rearrangement joins TRBV10-1 to TRBJ2-5, with TRBD1 identical over 7 bases. The germline V gene encodes CDR1 WNHNN and CDR2 SYGVQD (reference sequence). The length of the CDR3 is 13 residues. With V trimmed by 8 bases and J by 5 bases, 8 bases remained unmatched. The CDR3 sequence is CASASDRAETQYF. As DNA, the CDR3 is TGCGCCAGCGCTTCAGACAGGGCTGAGACCCAGTACTTC.

The J gene is TRBJ1-5, the V gene TRBV19, with 10 bases lining up with TRBD1. Per the germline V gene, CDR1 is LNHDA and CDR2 is SQIVND (reference sequence). V was clipped by 6 bases and J by 7 bases; unmatched bases: 6. The CDR3 is made up of 14 amino acids. The CDR3 here is CASRGTGVGQPQHF. In DNA form, the CDR3 reads TGTGCCAGTAGGGGGACAGGGGTAGGCCAGCCCCAGCATTTT.

The rearrangement joins TRBV9 to TRBJ2-2; D not resolved. Between the trimmed V and J ends, which lost 2 bases and 7 bases, there was a span of 12 bases. The CDR3 consists of 14 residues. Germline V gives CDR1 SGDLS, CDR2 YYNGEE. CDR3: CASSVGGGYGELFF. The CDR3 DNA reads TGTGCCAGCAGCGTGGGCGGCGGTTACGGGGAGCTGTTTTTT.

The CDR3 is CASSPGTENTEAFF. CDR3 in DNA: TGTGCCAGCTCACCCGGGACAGAGAACACTGAAGCTTTCTTT. The chain links TRBV18 to TRBJ1-1; TRBD1 matches 7 bases. Germline V lookup: CDR1 KGHSH, CDR2 LQKENI. CDR3 length: 14 amino acids. The junction had 2 bases not matched to a gene; V was cut back by 3 bases and J by 1 base.

This chain joins TRBV24-1 and TRBJ1-5; TRBD1 matches at 10 bases. The V gene end was trimmed by 4 bases and the J gene end by 1 base; junction bases not matched to a gene: 6. This CDR3 contains 17 residues. CDR1 is KGHDR and CDR2 is SFDVKD in the germline V gene. CDR3 sequence reads: CATSDRQGAASNQPQHF. CDR3 nucleotide sequence: TGTGCCACCAGTGACCGACAGGGGGCGGCGAGCAATCAGCCCCAGCATTTT.

V and J are TRBV15 and TRBJ1-3; TRBD1 matches at 8 bases. J was trimmed by 9 bases and V by 2 bases; bases with no gene match: 12. This CDR3 has 16 amino acids. CDR1 and CDR2 from the germline V gene are LNHNV and YYDKDF (reference sequence). The CDR3 nucleotides are TGTGCCACCAGCAGATATCTTGGACAGGGTTCTAGCACCATATATTTT. Translating gives CATSRYLGQGSSTIYF.

This clone turned up a few times. The chain carries TRBV6-6 and TRBJ2-1; no reliable D call. Trimming stripped 6 bases from V and 9 bases from J, with 9 bases between. Germline CDR1 and CDR2: MNHNY and SVGAGI (reference sequence). The CDR3 covers 11 residues. The CDR3 region has the DNA TGTGCCAGCAGCCCCAGGTCTGAGCAGTTCTTC. Encoded protein: CASSPRSEQFF.

CDR3 amino acids: CASSQVAGSYEQYF. The CDR3 DNA reads as TGCGCCAGCAGCCAAGTGGCAGGGTCTTACGAGCAGTACTTC. This chain joins TRBV4-1 and TRBJ2-7; D is perhaps TRBD1 (5 bases). CDR1 and CDR2 from the germline V gene are MGHRA and YSYEKL. The V end was cut by 1 base, the J end by 4 bases, with 11 bases between. The CDR3 is made up of 14 amino acids.